The 24 T cell receptor beta chains given below trace back to one sample, sequenced in a study of blood T cells in healthy people across ages. The authors ran a second PCR of 7 to 11 cycles using a sample-barcoded 5' primer and a J-beta primer mix. TCRdb re-called the 5' RACE reads with MiXCR, one entry per CDR3 protein. The data show some 560,000 distinct CDR3 sequences, about 28% seen once. In addition, the sample was reused for a study of T cells of mothers and their children.

The sequenced sample consisted of blood. These TCRs come from a boy between 2 and 15 years old in good health.

The chain is built from TRBV29-1 and TRBJ2-5; D is unresolved. The DNA matches TRBJ2-1 better at its end, which makes the J call doubtful. There are 13 residues in the CDR3. Per the germline V gene, CDR1 is SQVTM and CDR2 is ANQGSEA. The CDR3 here is CSVGPRPYNEQFF. In nucleotides, the CDR3 is TGCAGCGTTGGGCCGCGGCCGTACAATGAGCAGTTCTTC.

This clonotype was seen a handful of times. J is TRBJ2-7 and V is TRBV19; a weak D match, TRBD1 (6 bases). Germline values: CDR1 LNHDA, CDR2 SQIVND (reference sequence). V was trimmed by 4 bases and J by 2 bases, leaving 12 bases between them. The CDR3 is 14 residues long. Here the CDR3 reads CASSRRTGPYEQYF. The CDR3, as DNA: TGTGCCAGTAGTAGGCGCACAGGGCCCTACGAGCAGTACTTC.

Comments on this clonotype: Its ends do not fully match the called genes, so a read error is possible. This rearrangement joins TRBV5-5 to TRBJ1-3, with unresolved D. The CDR3 is made up of 15 amino acids. CDR1 and CDR2 (germline): SGHKS, YYEKEE (reference sequence). The chain's CDR3 is CATSFRLPAGNTIYF. The CDR3 DNA reads TGTGCCACCAGCTTTAGACTCCCGGCTGGAAACACCATATATTTT.

This chain links TRBV29-1 with TRBJ2-7, with TRBD1 matching over 8 bases. Germline V gene lookup returns CDR1 SQVTM and CDR2 ANQGSEA. J lost 6 bases, V lost 1 base, and 5 bases had no gene match. This CDR3 is 13 amino acids long. CDR3 sequence reads: CSVEGTGFGEQYF. The CDR3 DNA is TGCAGCGTTGAAGGGACAGGGTTCGGCGAGCAGTACTTC.

CDR3 in amino acids: CASSLAIGEKLFF. CDR3 DNA: TGTGCCAGCAGCTTGGCGATTGGGGAAAAACTGTTTTTT. V gene TRBV7-8 combines with J gene TRBJ1-4; D gene unclear. Per germline, CDR1 SGHVS and CDR2 FQNEAQ. CDR3 length: 13 residues. Trimming left V 3 bases short and J 8 bases short, with 10 bases between.

This clonotype was seen more than once but under ten times. The genes are TRBV14 and TRBJ1-4; maybe TRBD1 (5 bases). The germline gives CDR1 SGHDN, CDR2 FVKESK. The V end was cut by 4 bases, the J end by 6 bases, with 6 bases between. This CDR3 is 12 amino acids long. CDR3: CASSLRDEKLFF. DNA of the CDR3: TGTGCCAGCAGCCTCAGGGATGAAAAACTGTTTTTT.

The gene calls are TRBV9 and TRBJ2-5, with 7 bases that match TRBD1. CDR3 length: 15 residues. Germline CDR1 SGDLS, CDR2 YYNGEE. The V gene end was trimmed by 0 bases and the J gene end by 5 bases; junction bases not matched to a gene: 7. CDR3: CASSVEGAVRETQYF. The CDR3 nucleotides read TGTGCCAGCAGCGTAGAGGGGGCCGTTAGGGAGACCCAGTACTTC.

The chain combines TRBV5-1 with TRBJ2-5; 13 bases agree with TRBD2. The last part of the DNA fits TRBJ2-7 better; the J call may be wrong. Germline CDR1 and CDR2: SGHRS and YFSETQ. This CDR3 spans 15 amino acids. The CDR3 DNA sequence: TGCGCCAGCAGCTCGCGACTAGCGGGGGGTCTCGAGCAGTACTTC. It yields the protein CASSSRLAGGLEQYF.

This clonotype was observed a handful of times. The CDR3 region is CATSWDRVRYEQYF. CDR3 nucleotides: TGTGCCACCAGTTGGGACAGGGTGCGCTACGAGCAGTACTTC. V is TRBV24-1 and J is TRBJ2-5; 9 nucleotides line up with TRBD1. Matching the DNA end better, TRBJ2-7 makes the J call doubtful. Germline V CDR1 and CDR2: KGHDR, SFDVKD. The CDR3 contains 14 residues.

CDR3: CASSLGSDRGNEKLFF. The CDR3 nucleotides read TGTGCCAGCAGCTTAGGCTCGGACAGGGGTAATGAAAAACTGTTTTTT. J is TRBJ1-4 and V is TRBV7-9; TRBD1 matches 9 bases. The junction had 4 bases not matched to a gene; V was cut back by 1 base and J by 4 bases. Germline lookup yields CDR1 SEHNR and CDR2 FQNEAQ (reference sequence). CDR3 length: 16 residues.

This clonotype was detected a few times. The gene calls are TRBV5-1 and TRBJ2-3; D not resolved. Germline V lookup: CDR1 SGHRS, CDR2 YFSETQ. Trimming took 0 bases from V and 0 from J, leaving 8 bases between them. The CDR3 loop spans 15 amino acids. The CDR3 DNA follows: TGCGCCAGCAGCTTGGCGCCTACTAGCACAGATACGCAGTATTTT. Encoded protein: CASSLAPTSTDTQYF. Together with reference TRBV5-1 and TRBJ2-3, the CDR3 gives the full variable domain: KAGVTQTPRYLIKTRGQQVTLSCSPISGHRSVSWYQQTPGQGLQFLFEYFSETQRNKGNFPGRFSGRQFSNSRSEMNVSTLELGDSALYLCASSLAPTSTDTQYFGPGTRLTVL.

V is TRBV4-1 and J is TRBJ2-1; unclear D gene. Trimming pared 1 base from V and 6 bases from J, leaving 10 bases between. The CDR3 is 14 amino acids. Germline V gives CDR1 MGHRA, CDR2 YSYEKL. CDR3 loop: CASSQGVFGNEQFF. The CDR3 DNA is TGCGCCAGCAGCCAAGGGGTATTCGGCAATGAGCAGTTCTTC.

The chain uses TRBV9 and TRBJ2-2; D is possibly TRBD2 (6 bases). Trimming cost V 0 bases and J 7 bases, with 13 bases left between them. Germline V gives CDR1 SGDLS, CDR2 YYNGEE. This CDR3 spans 15 amino acids. The CDR3 DNA reads TGTGCCAGCAGCGTAGCCGGGAGTCTTGTCGGGGAGCTGTTTTTT. The encoded protein is CASSVAGSLVGELFF.

The J gene is TRBJ1-1, the V gene TRBV19; 7 bases are a match to TRBD1. Germline lookup yields CDR1 LNHDA and CDR2 SQIVND (reference sequence). V dropped 3 bases and J dropped 4; count of bases not matched to a gene: 5. The CDR3 consists of 14 residues. The CDR3 loop is CASSILDRVTEAFF. The CDR3 region has the DNA TGTGCCAGTAGTATCCTCGACAGGGTCACTGAAGCTTTCTTT.

This clonotype was seen only a few times. The chain uses TRBV10-3 and TRBJ2-6; 7 bases align to TRBD1. Germline loops: CDR1 ENHRY, CDR2 SYGVKD. The CDR3 has 17 residues. V was clipped by 10 bases and J by 0 bases; unmatched bases: 12. The CDR3 loop reads CATSSGTVTSGANVLTF. DNA of the CDR3: TGTGCCACCTCTTCCGGGACAGTTACCTCTGGGGCCAACGTCCTGACTTTC.

The chain uses TRBV6-1 and TRBJ2-1; 11 bases are a match to TRBD2. CDR1 and CDR2 from the germline V gene are MNHNS and SASEGT. The ends lost 7 bases at V and 0 bases at J; junction bases unmatched: 14. CDR3 length equals 19 residues. DNA of the CDR3: TGTGCCAGCAAGGGCCCCGGGACTAGCGGTGGGGGCTCCTACAATGAGCAGTTCTTC. Translation: CASKGPGTSGGGSYNEQFF.

The rearrangement uses TRBV7-2 and TRBJ2-3; 10 bases are a match to TRBD2. Losses at the gene ends were 3 bases for V and 5 bases for J; bases not matched to a gene: 5. This CDR3 is 15 amino acids long. Germline-derived CDR1 and CDR2 are SGHTA and FQGNSA. CDR3 sequence (DNA): TGTGCCAGCAGCTTTACTAGCGGGAAACGAGATACGCAGTATTTT. Translation gives CASSFTSGKRDTQYF.

The chain combines TRBV12-5 with TRBJ1-4; unclear D gene. The CDR3 is 14 amino acids. Trimming took 1 base from V and 8 from J, leaving 11 bases between them. The germline V gene has CDR1 LGHNT and CDR2 FRNRAP. In nucleotides, the CDR3 is TGTGCTAGTGGTTTGGGACGAGACAACGAAAAACTGTTTTTT. This codes for CASGLGRDNEKLFF.

This clonotype occurred a few times. Sequence at one end of the junction differs from germline and may be a read error. The CDR3 loop is CASSQGQGPIQCF. Here the CDR3 DNA reads TGTGCCAGCAGCCAGGGACAGGGTCCCATTCAGTGCTTC. The V call is TRBV3-1, the J call TRBJ2-4, with TRBD1 identical over 9 bases. The CDR3 loop spans 13 amino acids. Germline assignment: CDR1 LGHDT and CDR2 YNNKEL (reference sequence).

At least ten counts were recorded for this clonotype. The V gene is TRBV5-1, the J gene TRBJ2-5; D not resolved. CDR1 is SGHRS, CDR2 YFSETQ, per germline. V gave up 0 bases and J gave up 1 base, with 13 bases separating them. The CDR3 spans 16 residues. DNA of the CDR3: TGCGCCAGCAGCTTGGCGGTCGGACCCATCCAAGAGACCCAGTACTTC. Protein: CASSLAVGPIQETQYF.

As concerns this clonotype: Relative to the germline gene, one junction end is altered; a read error may explain this. The V gene is TRBV6-5, the J gene TRBJ1-2, with 7 nucleotides matching TRBD1. The CDR3 consists of 16 residues. Germline loops: CDR1 MNHEY, CDR2 SVGAGI. The CDR3 region is CASSFAGTAHNYGYSF. Here the CDR3 DNA reads TGTGCCAGCAGTTTCGCCGGGACAGCCCATAACTATGGCTACAGCTTC.

This clonotype was recorded a few times. V is TRBV6-2 or TRBV6-3 and J is TRBJ2-3; 12 positions match TRBD2. With 7 bases clipped from V and 4 bases from J, the junction kept 6 bases outside the gene matches. In germline, CDR1 is MNHEY, CDR2 SVGEGT. This CDR3 is 15 amino acids long. Here the CDR3 reads CASKLAGGPPDTQYF. The CDR3 region has the DNA TGTGCCAGCAAGCTAGCGGGAGGGCCCCCAGATACGCAGTATTTT.

This clonotype was recorded a few times. V gene TRBV7-2 combines with J gene TRBJ2-3; 7 bases match TRBD1. The CDR3 spans 15 residues. Germline CDR1 is SGHTA and CDR2 is FQGNSA. V shed 2 bases and J 2 bases; nucleotides not matched to a gene: 4. The CDR3 nucleotides read TGTGCCAGCAGCTTATGGGACAGCCCCACAGATACGCAGTATTTT. Its translation: CASSLWDSPTDTQYF.

As concerns this clonotype: Its ends do not fully match the called genes, so a read error is possible. This rearrangement joins TRBV27 to TRBJ1-2; 7 bases fit TRBD1. Germline CDR1 MNHEY, CDR2 SMNVEV (reference sequence). The CDR3 is 14 residues long. CDR3 sequence: CASSFGTADYGHTF. The CDR3 DNA follows: TGTGCCAGCAGTTTTGGGACAGCGGACTATGGCCACACCTTC.